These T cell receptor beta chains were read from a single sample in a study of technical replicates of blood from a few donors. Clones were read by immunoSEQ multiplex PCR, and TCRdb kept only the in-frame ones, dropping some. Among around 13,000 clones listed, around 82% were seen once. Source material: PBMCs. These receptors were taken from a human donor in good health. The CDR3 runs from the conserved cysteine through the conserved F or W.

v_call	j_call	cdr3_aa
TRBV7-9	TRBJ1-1	CASSLAENTEAFF
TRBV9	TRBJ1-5	CASSVEPGSNQPQHF
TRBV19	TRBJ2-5	CASADRGRETQYF
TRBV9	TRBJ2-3	CASSVGLAGLTDTQYF
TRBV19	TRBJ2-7	CASGVGLHRSYEQYF
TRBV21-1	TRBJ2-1	CAMYLAGGLYNEQFF
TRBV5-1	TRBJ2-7	CASSSGGYEQYF
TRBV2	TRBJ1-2	CASSEAEGVGYTF
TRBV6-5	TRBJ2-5	CASSYRPAPRETQYF
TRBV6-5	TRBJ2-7	CASSSSGRGYEQYF
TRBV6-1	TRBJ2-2	CASSGNSDRGLDGELFF
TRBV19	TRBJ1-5	CASGTVSNQPQHF
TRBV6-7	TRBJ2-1	CASSYTPQLAGVIYEQFF
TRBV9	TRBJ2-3	CASSPVRTDTQYF
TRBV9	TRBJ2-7	CASSGPGLGAYEQYF
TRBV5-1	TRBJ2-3	CASSLTSAISTDTQYF
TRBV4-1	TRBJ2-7	CASSQDIAGASYEQYF
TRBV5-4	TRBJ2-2	CASSLAGGQAGELFF
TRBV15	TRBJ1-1	CATSRDRVRVEAFF
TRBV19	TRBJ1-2	CASSQGVRYGYTF
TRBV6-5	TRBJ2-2	CARAPSGLSTGELFF
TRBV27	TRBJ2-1	CASSLVARGEQFF
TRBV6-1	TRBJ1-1	CASSDRTGGNTEAFF
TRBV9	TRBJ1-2	CASSETTGDGYTF
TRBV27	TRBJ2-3	CASSLSSFGAEALRRQYF
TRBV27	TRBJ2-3	CARTVEGQEGISPQDTQYF
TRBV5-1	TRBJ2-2	CASTLRQANTGELFF
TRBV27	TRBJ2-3	CASSLVLTGPTDTQYF
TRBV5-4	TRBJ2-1	CASSNQGLAGYNEQFF
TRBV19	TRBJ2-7	CASARTGPTYEQYF
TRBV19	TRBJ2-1	CASSMSSANNEQFF
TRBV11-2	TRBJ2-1	CASSYEAGGHIEQFF
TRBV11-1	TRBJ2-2	CASSSGTSGSGTGELFF
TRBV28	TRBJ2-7	CASSPSGTSGDEQYF
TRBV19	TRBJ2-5	CASSMGLAGYETQYF
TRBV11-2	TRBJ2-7	CASSPSGGQGGSEQYF
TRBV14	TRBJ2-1	CASSYGTSRPNEQFF
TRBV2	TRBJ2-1	CASTPTSGSYNEQFF
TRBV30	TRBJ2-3	CAWSELAGGNTDTQYF
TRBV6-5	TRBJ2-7	CASSNDRVRYEQYF
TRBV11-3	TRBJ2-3	CASSKGLAGVGNTQYF
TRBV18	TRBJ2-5	CASSAGTGSLETQYF
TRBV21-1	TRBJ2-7	CASSKVNRPRPYEQYF
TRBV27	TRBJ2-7	CASSSRDWRGGEQYF
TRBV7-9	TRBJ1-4	CASSYNRDLNEKLFF
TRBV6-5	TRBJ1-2	CASSYSNQGAGGYTF